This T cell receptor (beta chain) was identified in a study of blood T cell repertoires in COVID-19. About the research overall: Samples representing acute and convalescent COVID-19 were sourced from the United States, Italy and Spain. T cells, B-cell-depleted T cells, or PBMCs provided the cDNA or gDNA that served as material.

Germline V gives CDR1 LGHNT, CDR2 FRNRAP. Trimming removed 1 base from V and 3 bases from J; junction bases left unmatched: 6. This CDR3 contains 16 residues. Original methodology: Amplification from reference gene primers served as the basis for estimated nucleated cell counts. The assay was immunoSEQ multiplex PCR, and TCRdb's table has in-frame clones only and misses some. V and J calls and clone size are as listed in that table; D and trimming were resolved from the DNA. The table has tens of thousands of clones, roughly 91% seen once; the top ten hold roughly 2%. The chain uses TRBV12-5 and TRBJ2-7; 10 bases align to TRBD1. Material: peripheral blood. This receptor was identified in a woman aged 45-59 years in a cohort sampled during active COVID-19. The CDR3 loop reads CASGLGDRGLGYEQYF. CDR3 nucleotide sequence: TGTGCTAGTGGTTTGGGGGACAGGGGTTTAGGCTACGAGCAGTACTTC.